This T cell receptor beta chain is drawn from a study of T cells expressing NK-cell markers. Study background: Sorted CD3+CD56-NKG2C+, CD3+CD56+NKG2C+ and CD3+CD56+NKG2C- T cells supplied the TCR beta repertoires.

The TCR beta cDNA came from 5'RACE template switching with UMIs. TCRdb processed the 5' RACE reads again and assigns one entry to each CDR3 protein, with no DNA. This sample's clone table lists about 260,000 distinct CDR3 sequences. The CDR3 contains 16 residues. CDR1 and CDR2 (germline): WSHSY, SAAADI. The V gene is TRBV10-2, the J gene TRBJ1-2; the D call of TRBD1 rests on TCRdb alone, since no DNA is present to check it. The sequence was obtained from a woman between 18 and 75 years old in good health. What was sequenced was blood T cells: a sorted CD56 or NKG2C T cell subset, CD4+ or CD8+ T cells, or bulk PBMC T cells (not recorded which). CDR3 sequence reads: CASSESIVGTNYGYTF.